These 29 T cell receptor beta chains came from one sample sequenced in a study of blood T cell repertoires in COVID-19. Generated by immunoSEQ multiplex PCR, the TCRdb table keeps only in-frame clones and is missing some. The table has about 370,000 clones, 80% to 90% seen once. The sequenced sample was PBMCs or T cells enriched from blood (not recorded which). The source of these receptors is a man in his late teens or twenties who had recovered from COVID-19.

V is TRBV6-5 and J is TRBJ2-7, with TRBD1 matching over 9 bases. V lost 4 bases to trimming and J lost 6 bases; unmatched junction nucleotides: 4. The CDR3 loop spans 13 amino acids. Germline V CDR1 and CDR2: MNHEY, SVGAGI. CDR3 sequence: CASSWGQGSEQYF. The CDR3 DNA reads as TGTGCCAGCAGTTGGGGACAGGGTTCCGAGCAGTACTTC.

The CDR3 nucleotides are TGTGCCAGCAGTTTACCGGGACAGGGGATGGCCGGGGAGCTGTTTTTT. Translating gives CASSLPGQGMAGELFF. The V gene is TRBV28, the J gene TRBJ2-2; 10 nucleotides line up with TRBD1. This CDR3 contains 16 residues. Germline loops: CDR1 MDHEN, CDR2 SYDVKM. The V and J ends lost 2 bases and 6 bases, in that order; junction bases with no gene match: 6.

CDR3 sequence (DNA): TGTGCCAGCAGCCTCCGGGACAGACGGCACTATGGCTACACCTTC. It specifies CASSLRDRRHYGYTF. The rearrangement links TRBV28 to TRBJ1-2, with 7 bases identical to TRBD1. Germline lookup yields CDR1 MDHEN and CDR2 SYDVKM. The CDR3 runs to 15 residues. The V and J ends lost 6 bases and 3 bases, in that order; junction bases with no gene match: 10.

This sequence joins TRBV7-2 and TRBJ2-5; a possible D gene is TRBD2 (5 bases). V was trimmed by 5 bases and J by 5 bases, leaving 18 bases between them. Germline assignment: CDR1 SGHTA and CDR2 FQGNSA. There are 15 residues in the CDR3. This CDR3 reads CASSPAIGSGETQYF. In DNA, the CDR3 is TGTGCCAGCAGCCCCGCGATAGGGAGTGGGGAGACCCAGTACTTC. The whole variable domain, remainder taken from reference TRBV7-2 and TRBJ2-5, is GAGVSQSPSNKVTEKGKDVELRCDPISGHTALYWYRQSLGQGLEFLIYFQGNSAPDKSGLPSDRFSAERTGGSVSTLTIQRTQQEDSAVYLCASSPAIGSGETQYFGPGTRLLVL.

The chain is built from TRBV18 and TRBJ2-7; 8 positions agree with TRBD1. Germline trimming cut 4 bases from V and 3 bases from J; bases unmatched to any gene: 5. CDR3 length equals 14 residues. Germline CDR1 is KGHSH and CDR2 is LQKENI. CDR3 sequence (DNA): TGTGCCAGCTCACTCGGGACAGGAAACTACGAGCAGTACTTC. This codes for CASSLGTGNYEQYF.

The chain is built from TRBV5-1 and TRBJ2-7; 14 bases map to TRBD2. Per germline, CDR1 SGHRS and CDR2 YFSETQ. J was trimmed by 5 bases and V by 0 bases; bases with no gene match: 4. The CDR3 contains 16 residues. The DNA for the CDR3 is TGCGCCAGCAGCTTGGCGGGACTAGCGGGAGCGAACGAGCAGTACTTC. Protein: CASSLAGLAGANEQYF.

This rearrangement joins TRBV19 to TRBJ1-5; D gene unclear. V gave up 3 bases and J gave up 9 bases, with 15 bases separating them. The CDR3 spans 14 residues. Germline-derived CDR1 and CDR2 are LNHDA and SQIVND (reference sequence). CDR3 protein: CASSIPYIRRPQHF. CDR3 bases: TGTGCCAGTAGTATCCCGTATATTAGAAGGCCCCAGCATTTT.

DNA of the CDR3: TGTGCCAGCAGCTTACAGGGCAGAAACACCATATATTTT. Translated: CASSLQGRNTIYF. This sequence joins TRBV5-6 and TRBJ1-3; D perhaps matches TRBD1 (6 bases). The CDR3 is 13 residues long. Germline CDR1 reads SGHDT; CDR2 reads YYEEEE. V was shortened by 2 bases and J by 5 bases, with 8 bases between the two germline ends. Complete variable domain (other parts from reference TRBV5-6 and TRBJ1-3): DAGVTQSPTHLIKTRGQQVTLRCSPKSGHDTVSWYQQALGQGPQFIFQYYEEEERQRGNFPDRFSGHQFPNYSSELNVNALLLGDSALYLCASSLQGRNTIYFGEGSWLTVV.

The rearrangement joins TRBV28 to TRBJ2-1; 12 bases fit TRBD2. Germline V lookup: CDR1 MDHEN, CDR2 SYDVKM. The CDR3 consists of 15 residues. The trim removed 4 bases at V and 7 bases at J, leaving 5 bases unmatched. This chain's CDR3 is CASSSAGTSGNEQFF. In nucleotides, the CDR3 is TGTGCCAGCAGTTCAGCCGGGACTAGCGGGAATGAGCAGTTCTTC.

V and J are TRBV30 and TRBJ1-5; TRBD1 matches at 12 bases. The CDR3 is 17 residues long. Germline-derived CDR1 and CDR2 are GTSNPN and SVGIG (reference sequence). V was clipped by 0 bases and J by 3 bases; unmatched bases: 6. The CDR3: CAWSVGTGGWDNQPQHF. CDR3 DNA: TGTGCCTGGAGTGTTGGGACAGGGGGCTGGGACAATCAGCCCCAGCATTTT.

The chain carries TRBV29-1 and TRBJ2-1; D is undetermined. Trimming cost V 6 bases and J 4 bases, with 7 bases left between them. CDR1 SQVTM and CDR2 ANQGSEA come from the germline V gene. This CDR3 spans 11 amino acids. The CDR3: CSVIRYNEQFF. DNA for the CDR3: TGCAGCGTCATCCGGTACAATGAGCAGTTCTTC.

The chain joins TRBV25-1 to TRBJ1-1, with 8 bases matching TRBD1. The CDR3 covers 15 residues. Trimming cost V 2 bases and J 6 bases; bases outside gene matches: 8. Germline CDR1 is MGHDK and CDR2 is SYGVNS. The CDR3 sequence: CASSEGITGGSEAFF. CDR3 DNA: TGTGCCAGCAGTGAAGGAATTACAGGGGGTTCTGAAGCTTTCTTT.

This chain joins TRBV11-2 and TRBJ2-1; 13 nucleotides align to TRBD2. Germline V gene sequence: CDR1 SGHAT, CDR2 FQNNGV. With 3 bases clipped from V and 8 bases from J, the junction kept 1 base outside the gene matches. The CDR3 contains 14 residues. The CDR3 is CASSFGLAGDEQFF. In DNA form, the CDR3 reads TGTGCCAGCAGCTTCGGACTAGCGGGAGATGAGCAGTTCTTC. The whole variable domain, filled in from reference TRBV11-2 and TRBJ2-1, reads EAGVAQSPRYKIIEKRQSVAFWCNPISGHATLYWYQQILGQGPKLLIQFQNNGVVDDSQLPKDRFSAERLKGVDSTLKIQPAKLEDSAVYLCASSFGLAGDEQFFGPGTRLTVL.

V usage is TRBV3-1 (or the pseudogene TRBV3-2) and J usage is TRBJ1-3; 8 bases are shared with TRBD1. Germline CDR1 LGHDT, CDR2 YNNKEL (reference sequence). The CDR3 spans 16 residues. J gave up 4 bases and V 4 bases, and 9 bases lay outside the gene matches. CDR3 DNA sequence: TGTGCCAGCAGCCGCCTAGCGACAGGGGTGGGAAACACCATATATTTT. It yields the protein CASSRLATGVGNTIYF.

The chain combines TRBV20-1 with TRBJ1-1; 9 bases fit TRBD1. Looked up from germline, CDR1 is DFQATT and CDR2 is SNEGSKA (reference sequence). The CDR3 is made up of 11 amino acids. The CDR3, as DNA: TGCAGGCCACAGGGGGCACTTGAAGCTTTCTTT. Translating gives CRPQGALEAFF.

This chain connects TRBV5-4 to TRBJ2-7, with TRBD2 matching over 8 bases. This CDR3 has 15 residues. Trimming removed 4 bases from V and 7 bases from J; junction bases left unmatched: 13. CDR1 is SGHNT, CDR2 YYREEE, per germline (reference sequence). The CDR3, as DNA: TGTGCCAGCAGCCCATGGAGCGGGAGCACGGGAGAGCAGTACTTC. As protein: CASSPWSGSTGEQYF. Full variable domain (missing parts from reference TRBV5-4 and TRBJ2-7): ETGVTQSPTHLIKTRGQQVTLRCSSQSGHNTVSWYQQALGQGPQFIFQYYREEENGRGNFPPRFSGLQFPNYSSELNVNALELDDSALYLCASSPWSGSTGEQYFGPGTRLTVT.

CDR3 residues: CASSRLSYEQYF. DNA of the CDR3: TGTGCCAGCAGCCGCCTATCCTACGAGCAGTACTTC. The chain employs TRBV3-1 (or the pseudogene TRBV3-2) and TRBJ2-7; D remains unclear. CDR1 and CDR2 (germline): LGHDT, YNNKEL (reference sequence). This CDR3 contains 12 residues. V lost 4 bases to trimming and J lost 1 base, with 5 bases between them.

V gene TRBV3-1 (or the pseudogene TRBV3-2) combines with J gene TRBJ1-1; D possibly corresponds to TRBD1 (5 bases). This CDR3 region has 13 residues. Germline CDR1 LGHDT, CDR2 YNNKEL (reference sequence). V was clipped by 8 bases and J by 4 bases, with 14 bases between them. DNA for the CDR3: TGTGCCAGCGGTTCGGGGGGGGGCACTGAAGCTTTCTTT. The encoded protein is CASGSGGGTEAFF.

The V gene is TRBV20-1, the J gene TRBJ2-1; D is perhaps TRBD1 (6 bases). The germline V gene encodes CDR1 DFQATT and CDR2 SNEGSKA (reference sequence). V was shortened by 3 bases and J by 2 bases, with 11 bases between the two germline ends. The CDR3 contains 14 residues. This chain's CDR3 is CSASPGQTYNEQFF. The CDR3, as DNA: TGCAGTGCTAGTCCAGGACAGACCTACAATGAGCAGTTCTTC.

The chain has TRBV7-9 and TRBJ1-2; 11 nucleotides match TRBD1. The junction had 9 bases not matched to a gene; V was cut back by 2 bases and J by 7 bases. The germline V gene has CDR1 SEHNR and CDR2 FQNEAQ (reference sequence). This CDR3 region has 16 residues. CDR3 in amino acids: CASSLIGTGGGGGYTF. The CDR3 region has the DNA TGTGCCAGCAGCTTAATAGGGACAGGGGGAGGCGGTGGCTACACCTTC.

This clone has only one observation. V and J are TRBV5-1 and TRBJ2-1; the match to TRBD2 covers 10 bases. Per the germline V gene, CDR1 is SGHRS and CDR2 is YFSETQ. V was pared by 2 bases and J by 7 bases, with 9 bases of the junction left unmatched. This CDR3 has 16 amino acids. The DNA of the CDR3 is TGCGCCAGCAGCTTTACTAGCGGGATAACGCTTAATGAGCAGTTCTTC. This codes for CASSFTSGITLNEQFF.

Here the CDR3 reads CASNDRSTYGYTF. As DNA, the CDR3 is TGTGCCAGCAACGACAGGAGCACATATGGCTACACCTTC. This chain links TRBV25-1 with TRBJ1-2, with D possibly matching TRBD1 (6 bases). The CDR3 extends over 13 amino acids. Trimming shortened V by 7 bases and J by 5 bases, and 14 bases separated the two germline ends. Looked up from germline, CDR1 is MGHDK and CDR2 is SYGVNS.

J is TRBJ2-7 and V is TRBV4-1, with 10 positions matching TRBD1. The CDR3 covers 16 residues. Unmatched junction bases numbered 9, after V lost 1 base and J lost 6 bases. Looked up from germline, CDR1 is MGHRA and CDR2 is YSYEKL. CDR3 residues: CASSQGRSTGGFEQYF. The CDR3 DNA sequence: TGCGCCAGCAGCCAAGGCAGGTCGACAGGGGGCTTCGAGCAGTACTTC.

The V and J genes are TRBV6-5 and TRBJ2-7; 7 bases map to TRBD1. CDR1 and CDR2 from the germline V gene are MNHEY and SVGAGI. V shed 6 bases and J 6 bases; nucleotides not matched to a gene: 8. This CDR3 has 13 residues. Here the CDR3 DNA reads TGTGCCAGCAGAGGGGGCAGGGTGGCCGAGCAGTACTTC. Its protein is CASRGGRVAEQYF.

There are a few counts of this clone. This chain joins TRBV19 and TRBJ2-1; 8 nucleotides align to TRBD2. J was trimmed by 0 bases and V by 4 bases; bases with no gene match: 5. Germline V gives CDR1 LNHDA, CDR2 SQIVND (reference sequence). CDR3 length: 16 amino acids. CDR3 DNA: TGTGCCAGTAGTACATTAGCGGGGAGCTCCTACAATGAGCAGTTCTTC. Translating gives CASSTLAGSSYNEQFF.

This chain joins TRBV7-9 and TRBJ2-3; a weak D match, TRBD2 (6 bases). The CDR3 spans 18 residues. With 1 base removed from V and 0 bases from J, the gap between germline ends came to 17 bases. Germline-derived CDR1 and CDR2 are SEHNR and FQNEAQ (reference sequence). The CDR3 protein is CASSLGMGRSVSTDTQYF. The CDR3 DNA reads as TGTGCCAGCAGCTTAGGTATGGGGAGGAGCGTAAGCACAGATACGCAGTATTTT.

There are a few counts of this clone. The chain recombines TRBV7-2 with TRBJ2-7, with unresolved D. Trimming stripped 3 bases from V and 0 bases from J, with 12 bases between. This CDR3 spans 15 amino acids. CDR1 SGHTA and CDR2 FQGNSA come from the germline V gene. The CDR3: CASSLVLRASYEQYF. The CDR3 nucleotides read TGTGCCAGCAGCTTGGTGCTACGCGCCTCCTACGAGCAGTACTTC.

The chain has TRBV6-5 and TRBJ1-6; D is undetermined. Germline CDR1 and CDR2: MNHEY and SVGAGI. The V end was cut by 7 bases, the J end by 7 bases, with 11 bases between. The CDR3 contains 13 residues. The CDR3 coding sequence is TGTGCCAGCACTCAAACCGGGAATTCACCCCTCCACTTT. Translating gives CASTQTGNSPLHF.

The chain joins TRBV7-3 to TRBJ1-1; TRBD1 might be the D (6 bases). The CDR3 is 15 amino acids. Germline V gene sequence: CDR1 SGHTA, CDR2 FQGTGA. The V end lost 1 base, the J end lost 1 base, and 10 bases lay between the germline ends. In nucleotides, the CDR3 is TGTGCCAGCAGCTTAAGGGGGCCCTCGAACACTGAAGCTTTCTTT. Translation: CASSLRGPSNTEAFF.